This TCR beta chain was sequenced in a study of CD8 T cells in Susac syndrome. The authors reverse transcribed roughly 0.5 to 1 ug RNA with random hexamers. From the immunoSEQ multiplex PCR reads, TCRdb called clonotypes with MiXCR, one entry per CDR3 protein. The sample consists of 160,000 or so distinct CDR3 sequences, 94% of them appearing once. V was cut by 5 bases and J by 1 base, with 9 bases left in between. The CDR3 is made up of 13 amino acids. Germline V gives CDR1 SGHRS, CDR2 YFSETQ. The chain recombines TRBV5-1 with TRBJ2-5; perhaps TRBD1 as D (5 bases). The TCR comes from a human donor with Susac syndrome. The sample consisted of CD4+ T cells from PBMCs. This chain's CDR3 is CASSVGRQETQYF. CDR3 sequence (DNA): TGCGCCAGCAGTGTGGGGCGCCAAGAGACCCAGTACTTC.